The entry that follows covers one TCR beta chain sequence. This clonotype occurred many times. The antigen this receptor binds is unknown. It has no much larger one-base neighbor in the sample; base qualities were not kept. V was cut back by 2 bases and J by 5 bases, leaving a gap of 3 bases between them. The CDR3 numbers 12 residues from cysteine through phenylalanine. The retained sequence is limited to the CDR3, 36 bases, with the frame set at the first base. As encoded in the germline V gene, CDR1 is LGHNT while CDR2 is FRNRAP. This sample is part of a study of prognosis after radiotherapy for stage I lung cancer (dated by TCRdb to the early 2020s). Turning to the overall study: Roughly 20 stage I NSCLC patients were enrolled in Nanjing, China, between 2018 and early 2019. Among the enrolled patients, fourteen had newly diagnosed primary stage I lung tumors, while five had oligometastatic NSCLC following surgical resection of the primary tumor. All patients were regarded as medically inoperable, because of comorbidities in about a dozen patients and refusal of surgery in several patients. The cohort comprised 10 to 15 men and five or six women with a median age of roughly 74 years, ranging from roughly 53 to 85 years. On tumor histology, roughly 11 patients had adenocarcinoma and more than five had squamous cell carcinoma. Image-guided IMRT or VMAT was used to deliver SBRT in 3 to 5 fractions at a biologically effective dose of at least 100 Gy. No patient received concurrent therapy alongside SBRT. After SBRT, distant metastases developed in about 20% of the 19 patients at a median of 7 months, while the remaining 15 patients had no significant progression. Peripheral blood TCR beta repertoires were profiled in stage I NSCLC patients before and after stereotactic body radiotherapy, and the repertoires were related to distant failure. For each of the roughly 19 patients, one blood sample was taken before SBRT and one after, so the study sequenced 38 samples in total. General findings and caveats noted by the study authors: Unique TCR clone counts fell after SBRT (median about 9,700 before versus several thousand after; Wilcoxon paired P=0.011). TRBV and TRBJ usage frequencies reportedly differed by metastasis status, in two V genes at baseline and in under 10 V and two J genes after SBRT. Post-SBRT Shannon entropy and its change from baseline were lower in patients who developed distant metastases; baseline Shannon entropy was not associated with metastases. The study was limited by its small cohort and short follow-up, and the findings require independent validation. Whether the expanded TCR clones were tumor-specific was not determined. None of the reported P values were adjusted for multiple comparisons.

No patient had a history of other malignancies or prior chemotherapy or radiotherapy, and all had node-negative disease on CT and PET/CT. At each of the two time points, 6 to 7.5 milliliters of peripheral venous blood were collected into EDTA tubes. Ficoll-Paque Plus density-gradient centrifugation was used to isolate PBMCs. Samples were stored at -80°C immediately after collection until analysis. Two rounds of multiplex PCR were performed to amplify the TCR beta CDR3 region from genomic DNA. The first PCR round used primers specific to each TRBV and TRBJ gene, and the primer sequences were filed in Chinese patent CN105087789A. The second PCR round used universal primers. The Roche High Pure PCR Template Preparation Kit was used to extract genomic DNA from frozen PBMCs. Libraries were sequenced paired-end with 151 bp reads on an Illumina HiSeq 3000. As for the authors' bioinformatics: Raw reads lacking the multiplex PCR primer sequences were removed with CutAdapt. High-quality paired reads were merged into contigs with PEAR. TRB V, D and J gene segments were assigned to each contig with MiXCR by alignment to reference sequences. CDR3 sequences were clustered by base quality and sequence similarity to remove sequencing errors. Shannon entropy normalized by the natural log of productive TCR sequence number was used as the measure of diversity. Clonality was defined as one minus Shannon entropy divided by the natural log of the number of unique clonotypes. Using the Youden index from ROC curves, the researchers picked the repertoire-metric cut-offs for progression-free survival, and all analyses were carried out in R 3.5.3. TCRdb trimmed the raw reads at Q25, called clones with MiXCR and kept productive beta chains. Identical CDR3 protein sequences are pooled into one entry, listed with their most common genes and DNA. TCRdb's processing, not the authors', yielded these V and J calls. The sample table shows about 51,000 distinct CDR3 sequences, and about 32% are seen once. The leading ten clones occupy roughly 10% of the sample.

The source was PBMCs, collected before or after stereotactic body radiation therapy (not recorded which). The receptor was isolated from a donor of 50 years or more with non-small cell lung cancer. Here the chain combines TRBV12-5 and TRBJ2-2; the D gene is not confidently resolved. Here is the DNA: TGTGCTAGTGGTTTGTTAACCGGGGAGCTGTTTTTT. Its coded protein is CASGLLTGELFF.